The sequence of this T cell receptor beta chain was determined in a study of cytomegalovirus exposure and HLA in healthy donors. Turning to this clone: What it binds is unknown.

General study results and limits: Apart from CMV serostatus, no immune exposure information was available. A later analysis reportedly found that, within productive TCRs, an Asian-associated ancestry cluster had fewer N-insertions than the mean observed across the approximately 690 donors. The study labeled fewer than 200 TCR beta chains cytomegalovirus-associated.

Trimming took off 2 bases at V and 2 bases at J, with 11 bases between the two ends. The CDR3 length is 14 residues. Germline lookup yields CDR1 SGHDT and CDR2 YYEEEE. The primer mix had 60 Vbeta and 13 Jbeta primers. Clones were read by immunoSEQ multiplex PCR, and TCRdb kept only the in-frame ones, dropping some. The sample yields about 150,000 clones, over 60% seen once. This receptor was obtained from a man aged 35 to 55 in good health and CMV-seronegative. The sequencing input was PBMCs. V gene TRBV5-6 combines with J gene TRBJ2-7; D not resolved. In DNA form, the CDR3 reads TGTGCCAGCAGCTTAACGACTGATACCTACGAGCAGTACTTC. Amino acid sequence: CASSLTTDTYEQYF.